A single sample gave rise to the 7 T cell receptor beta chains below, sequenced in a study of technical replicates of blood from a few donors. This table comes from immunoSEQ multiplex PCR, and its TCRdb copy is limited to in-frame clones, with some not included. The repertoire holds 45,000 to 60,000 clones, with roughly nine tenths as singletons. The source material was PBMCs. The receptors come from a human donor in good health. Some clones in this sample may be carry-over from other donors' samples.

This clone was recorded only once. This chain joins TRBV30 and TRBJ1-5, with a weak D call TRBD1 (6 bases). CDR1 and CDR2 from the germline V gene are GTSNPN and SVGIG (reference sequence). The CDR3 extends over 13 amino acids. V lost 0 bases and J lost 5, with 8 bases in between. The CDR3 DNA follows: TGTGCCTGGAGTGTAGGGGGATATCAGCCCCAGCATTTT. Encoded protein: CAWSVGGYQPQHF.

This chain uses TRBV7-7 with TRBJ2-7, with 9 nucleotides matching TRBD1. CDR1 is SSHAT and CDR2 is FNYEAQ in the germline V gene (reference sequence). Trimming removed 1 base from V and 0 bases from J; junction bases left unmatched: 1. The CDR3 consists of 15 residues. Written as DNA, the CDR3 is TGTGCCAGCAGCTTAGGACAGGGGGGCTCCTACGAGCAGTACTTC. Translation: CASSLGQGGSYEQYF. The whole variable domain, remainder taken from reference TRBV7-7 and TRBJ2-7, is GAGVSQSPRYKVTKRGQDVTLRCDPISSHATLYWYQQALGQGPEFLTYFNYEAQPDKSGLPSDRFSAERPEGSISTLTIQRTEQRDSAMYRCASSLGQGGSYEQYFGPGTRLTVT.

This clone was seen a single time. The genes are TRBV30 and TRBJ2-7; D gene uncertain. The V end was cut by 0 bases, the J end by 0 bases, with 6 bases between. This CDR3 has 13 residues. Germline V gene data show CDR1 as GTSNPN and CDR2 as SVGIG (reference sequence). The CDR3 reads CAWSVSHSYEQYF. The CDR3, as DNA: TGTGCCTGGAGTGTATCACACTCCTACGAGCAGTACTTC.

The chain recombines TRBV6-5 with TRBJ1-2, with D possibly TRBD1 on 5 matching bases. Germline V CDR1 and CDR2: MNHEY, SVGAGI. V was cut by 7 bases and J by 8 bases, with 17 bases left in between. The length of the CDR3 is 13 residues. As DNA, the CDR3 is TGTGCCAGCACGGGGTTTGAGGAGGGGGGCTACACCTTC. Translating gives CASTGFEEGGYTF.

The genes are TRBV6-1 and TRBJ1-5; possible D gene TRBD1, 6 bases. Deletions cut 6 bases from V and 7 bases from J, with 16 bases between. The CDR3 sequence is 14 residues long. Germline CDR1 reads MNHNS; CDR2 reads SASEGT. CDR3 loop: CASRDRDIWQPQHF. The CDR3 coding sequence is TGTGCCAGCAGAGACCGGGACATTTGGCAGCCCCAGCATTTT.

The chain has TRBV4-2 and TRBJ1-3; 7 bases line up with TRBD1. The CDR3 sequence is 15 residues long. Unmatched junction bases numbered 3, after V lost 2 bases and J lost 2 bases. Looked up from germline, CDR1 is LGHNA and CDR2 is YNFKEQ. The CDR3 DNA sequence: TGTGCCAGCAGCCAAACGACAGGGACTGGAAACACCATATATTTT. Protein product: CASSQTTGTGNTIYF.

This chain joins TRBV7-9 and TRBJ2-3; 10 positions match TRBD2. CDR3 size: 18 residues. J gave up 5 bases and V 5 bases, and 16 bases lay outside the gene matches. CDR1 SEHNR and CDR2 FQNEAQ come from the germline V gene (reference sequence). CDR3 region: CASSPPEIAGGVGDTQYF. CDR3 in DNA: TGTGCCAGCAGCCCCCCTGAGATAGCGGGAGGAGTTGGAGATACGCAGTATTTT.